The clone carrying this T cell receptor (beta chain) has a handful of counts. Its antigen is currently unknown. This sample was included in a study of T cells in narcolepsy. Here immunoSEQ multiplex PCR was the method, and the copy in TCRdb shows in-frame clones only, minus some. The table includes roughly 30,000 clones, roughly 77% detected once. Notes on the study in general: HCRT-specific and TRIB2-specific autoreactive clonotypes appeared among same-patient CSF and blood CD4+ clonotypes.

Sequenced: memory (CD45RA-) CD4+ T cells from blood. This TCR came from a human donor in good health.

The chain's CDR3 is CASSSTGYDEKLFF. The CDR3 nucleotides are TGTGCCAGCAGCTCAACAGGGTATGACGAAAAACTGTTTTTT. The chain links TRBV11-3 to TRBJ1-4, with a tentative D call TRBD1 (6 bases). Per germline, CDR1 SGHNT and CDR2 YENEEA. There are 14 residues in the CDR3. V lost 4 bases and J lost 8, with 14 bases in between.